Listed below are T cell receptor beta chains from one sample, sequenced in a study of spatial heterogeneity in lung cancer. TCRdb ran MiXCR on the 5' RACE reads and lists one entry per CDR3 protein. The data contain more than 95,000 distinct CDR3 sequences, roughly an eighth of them singletons. The sample consisted of PBMCs, taken at follow-up. These receptors were taken from a male donor with early-stage non-small cell lung cancer. Both conserved end residues are part of each CDR3. Each record gives: CDR3 length, clone size, D gene, J gene, V gene, CDR3 DNA, CDR3 protein. The D gene is left open where the match is weak. The size entry is marked missing in some rows and otherwise reads once, few, many or a size class.

len: 14
abundance: .
d_gene: .
j_gene: TRBJ1-4
v_gene: TRBV25-1
CDR3nt: TGTGCCAGCAGTGTGCAACAGGATAATGAAAAACTGTTTTTT
CDR3aa: CASSVQQDNEKLFF

len: 15
abundance: .
d_gene: TRBD1
j_gene: TRBJ2-7
v_gene: TRBV10-3
CDR3nt: TGTGCCATCAGTCCATCGGGGACAGAGACCTACGAGCAGTACTTC
CDR3aa: CAISPSGTETYEQYF

len: 14
abundance: .
d_gene: TRBD1
j_gene: TRBJ1-5
v_gene: TRBV28
CDR3nt: TGTGCCAGCAGGGGACAGCCAAGCAATCAGCCCCAGCATTTT
CDR3aa: CASRGQPSNQPQHF

len: 13
abundance: medium-sized
d_gene: TRBD1
j_gene: TRBJ1-2
v_gene: TRBV10-3
CDR3nt: TGTGCCACCCGGACAGGGGGCACCTATGGCTACACCTTC
CDR3aa: CATRTGGTYGYTF

len: 15
abundance: .
d_gene: TRBD1
j_gene: TRBJ1-2
v_gene: TRBV28
CDR3nt: TGTGCCAGCAGTCCCGGGACAGCTCTTAACTATGGCTACACCTTC
CDR3aa: CASSPGTALNYGYTF

len: 14
abundance: few
d_gene: .
j_gene: TRBJ1-5
v_gene: TRBV9
CDR3nt: TGTGCCAGCAGAGGAGGATGGTGCAATCAGCCCCAGCATTTT
CDR3aa: CASRGGWCNQPQHF

len: 17
abundance: .
d_gene: .
j_gene: TRBJ1-4
v_gene: TRBV6-1
CDR3nt: TGTGCCAGCAGTGAATTAGGGGGGCGCAGAGCTAATGAAAAACTGTTTTTT
CDR3aa: CASSELGGRRANEKLFF

len: 13
abundance: .
d_gene: .
j_gene: TRBJ1-4
v_gene: TRBV29-1
CDR3nt: TGCAGCGTTGTTCTGGGAGTATATGAAAAACTGTTTTTT
CDR3aa: CSVVLGVYEKLFF

len: 14
abundance: many
d_gene: TRBD2
j_gene: TRBJ2-1
v_gene: TRBV29-1
CDR3nt: TGCAGCGTCGCCTGGGCGGGGGGCACCAATGAGCAGTTCTTC
CDR3aa: CSVAWAGGTNEQFF

len: 14
abundance: many
d_gene: .
j_gene: TRBJ2-1
v_gene: TRBV28
CDR3nt: TGTGCCAGCCGCCGCCGGGAAAAAAGTGATGAGCAGTTCTTC
CDR3aa: CASRRREKSDEQFF

len: 12
abundance: many
d_gene: .
j_gene: TRBJ1-1
v_gene: TRBV29-1
CDR3nt: TGCAGCGTTGCTGGGTCCCGCTCTGGAGCTTTCTTT
CDR3aa: CSVAGSRSGAFF

len: 15
abundance: few
d_gene: .
j_gene: TRBJ2-2
v_gene: TRBV7-9
CDR3nt: TGTGCCAGCAGCTCGCCGGGGCGGAACACCGGGGAGCTGTTTTTT
CDR3aa: CASSSPGRNTGELFF

len: 13
abundance: .
d_gene: TRBD1
j_gene: TRBJ2-3
v_gene: TRBV20-1
CDR3nt: TGCAGTGCGTGGACAGGGGGTACAGATACGCAGTATTTT
CDR3aa: CSAWTGGTDTQYF

len: 17
abundance: many
d_gene: TRBD1
j_gene: TRBJ1-3
v_gene: TRBV4-2
CDR3nt: TGTGCCAGCAGCCAAGCTGGACAGGGTCTCTCTGGAAACACCATATATTTT
CDR3aa: CASSQAGQGLSGNTIYF

len: 15
abundance: many
d_gene: TRBD1
j_gene: TRBJ1-5
v_gene: TRBV29-1
CDR3nt: TGCAGCGTTGTAACCGGGACAGGGGGTAATCAGCCCCAGCATTTT
CDR3aa: CSVVTGTGGNQPQHF

len: 13
abundance: few
d_gene: .
j_gene: TRBJ2-3
v_gene: TRBV18
CDR3nt: TGTGCCAGCTCACCACTAGCGGCAGATACGCAGTATTTT
CDR3aa: CASSPLAADTQYF

len: 14
abundance: .
d_gene: .
j_gene: TRBJ1-2
v_gene: TRBV11-2
CDR3nt: TGTGCCAGCAGCTCGATCAGGGGAAATTATGGCTACACCTTC
CDR3aa: CASSSIRGNYGYTF

len: 14
abundance: few
d_gene: .
j_gene: TRBJ2-3
v_gene: TRBV24-1
CDR3nt: TGTGCCACCAGTGACCGACATAGCACAGATACGCAGTATTTT
CDR3aa: CATSDRHSTDTQYF

len: 17
abundance: many
d_gene: TRBD1
j_gene: TRBJ2-2
v_gene: TRBV7-2
CDR3nt: TGTGCCAGCAGCTTAGCGTGGGGACAGTCGAACACCGGGGAGCTGTTTTTT
CDR3aa: CASSLAWGQSNTGELFF

len: 16
abundance: few
d_gene: TRBD2
j_gene: TRBJ2-1
v_gene: TRBV3-1
CDR3nt: TGTGCCAGCAGCCGTGGACTAGCGGGGGGCCATGGTGAGCAGTTCTTC
CDR3aa: CASSRGLAGGHGEQFF

len: 15
abundance: few
d_gene: .
j_gene: TRBJ2-3
v_gene: TRBV7-9
CDR3nt: TGTGCCAGCAGCTTTAGGGGCCCTAGCACAGATACGCAGTATTTT
CDR3aa: CASSFRGPSTDTQYF

len: 15
abundance: few
d_gene: TRBD2
j_gene: TRBJ2-5
v_gene: TRBV7-3
CDR3nt: TGTGCCAGCAGCTTAACTAGCGGGGGTTCAGAGACCCAGTACTTC
CDR3aa: CASSLTSGGSETQYF

len: 15
abundance: few
d_gene: .
j_gene: TRBJ2-1
v_gene: TRBV7-3
CDR3nt: TGTGCCAGCAGCGCCTGGGGGACCTCCTACAATGAGCAGTTCTTC
CDR3aa: CASSAWGTSYNEQFF

len: 15
abundance: .
d_gene: TRBD1
j_gene: TRBJ1-2
v_gene: TRBV7-9
CDR3nt: TGTGCCAGCAGTGTTATGGGACAGGGTTTCTATGGCTACACCTTC
CDR3aa: CASSVMGQGFYGYTF

len: 15
abundance: many
d_gene: .
j_gene: TRBJ1-5
v_gene: TRBV5-6
CDR3nt: TGTGCCAGCAGCTTGGGGACATGGGAGTTTCAGCCCCAGCATTTT
CDR3aa: CASSLGTWEFQPQHF

len: 13
abundance: .
d_gene: .
j_gene: TRBJ1-1
v_gene: TRBV20-1
CDR3nt: TGCAGTGCTTCGGGGGAGTTCGGCACTGAAGCTTTCTTT
CDR3aa: CSASGEFGTEAFF

len: 14
abundance: .
d_gene: .
j_gene: TRBJ1-5
v_gene: TRBV23-1
CDR3nt: TGCGCCAGCCGAGGGGTCGAAGGCAATCAGCCCCAGCATTTT
CDR3aa: CASRGVEGNQPQHF

len: 17
abundance: few
d_gene: .
j_gene: TRBJ2-1
v_gene: TRBV5-4
CDR3nt: TGTGCCAGCAGCTCGACACCCCCTACTAGAACCTACAATGAGCAGTTCTTC
CDR3aa: CASSSTPPTRTYNEQFF

len: 14
abundance: few
d_gene: .
j_gene: TRBJ2-5
v_gene: TRBV28
CDR3nt: TGTGCCAGCAAACCAACCGGGGGGCTGGAGACCCAGTACTTC
CDR3aa: CASKPTGGLETQYF

len: 16
abundance: few
d_gene: .
j_gene: TRBJ1-6
v_gene: TRBV27
CDR3nt: TGTGCCAGCAGTTTATCGGGGACATCCCATAATTCACCCCTCCACTTT
CDR3aa: CASSLSGTSHNSPLHF

len: 15
abundance: few
d_gene: .
j_gene: TRBJ2-1
v_gene: TRBV11-2
CDR3nt: TGTGCCAGCAGCCCTCGTGGCAGAGGGGACAATGAGCAGTTCTTC
CDR3aa: CASSPRGRGDNEQFF

len: 12
abundance: many
d_gene: .
j_gene: TRBJ1-2
v_gene: TRBV10-3
CDR3nt: TGTGCCATCAGTGAGGTGAACGTAGGCTACACCTTC
CDR3aa: CAISEVNVGYTF

len: 14
abundance: few
d_gene: .
j_gene: TRBJ2-1
v_gene: TRBV11-1
CDR3nt: TGTGCCAGCAGCTTACAGACTTCGAGCAATGAGCAGTTCTTC
CDR3aa: CASSLQTSSNEQFF

len: 14
abundance: medium-sized
d_gene: .
j_gene: TRBJ2-2
v_gene: TRBV28
CDR3nt: TGTGCCAGCAGTTTACCCGCAGAGGCCGGGGAGCTGTTTTTT
CDR3aa: CASSLPAEAGELFF

len: 15
abundance: many
d_gene: TRBD1
j_gene: TRBJ1-3
v_gene: TRBV29-1
CDR3nt: TGCAGCGTTGGACAGGGAGGCTCCTCTGGAAACACCATATATTTT
CDR3aa: CSVGQGGSSGNTIYF

len: 16
abundance: many
d_gene: TRBD2
j_gene: TRBJ2-5
v_gene: TRBV11-2
CDR3nt: TGTGCCAGCAGCCTTGCCGCGGGGGGGAGACAAGAGACCCAGTACTTC
CDR3aa: CASSLAAGGRQETQYF

len: 14
abundance: few
d_gene: .
j_gene: TRBJ2-5
v_gene: TRBV11-2
CDR3nt: TGTGCCAGCAGCTTAGCCAGGCGCCAAGAGACCCAGTACTTC
CDR3aa: CASSLARRQETQYF

len: 17
abundance: many
d_gene: TRBD1
j_gene: TRBJ1-1
v_gene: TRBV3-1
CDR3nt: TGTGCCAGCAGCCCCCTGACAGGGATTCTTGGAAACACTGAAGCTTTCTTT
CDR3aa: CASSPLTGILGNTEAFF

len: 16
abundance: few
d_gene: .
j_gene: TRBJ1-5
v_gene: TRBV28
CDR3nt: TGTGCCAGCAGTATCCTGCCTACAGGGACCGGGCAGCCCCAGCATTTT
CDR3aa: CASSILPTGTGQPQHF

len: 13
abundance: .
d_gene: .
j_gene: TRBJ2-7
v_gene: TRBV2
CDR3nt: TGTGCCAGCAGTTCTACAGGGGAGGGCGAGCAGTACTTC
CDR3aa: CASSSTGEGEQYF

len: 13
abundance: few
d_gene: .
j_gene: TRBJ2-5
v_gene: TRBV11-2
CDR3nt: TGTGCCAGCAGCTTAGAGCTCCTAGCGACCCAGTACTTC
CDR3aa: CASSLELLATQYF

len: 16
abundance: many
d_gene: .
j_gene: TRBJ2-6
v_gene: TRBV7-3
CDR3nt: TGTGCCAGCAGCCCACCGGGGGCGGTTGGGGCCAACGTCCTGACTTTC
CDR3aa: CASSPPGAVGANVLTF

len: 17
abundance: few
d_gene: .
j_gene: TRBJ2-3
v_gene: TRBV5-1
CDR3nt: TGCGCCAGCAGCTTGGGCTTCAGGGGCCCGAGCACAGATACGCAGTATTTT
CDR3aa: CASSLGFRGPSTDTQYF

len: 15
abundance: many
d_gene: .
j_gene: TRBJ1-2
v_gene: TRBV2
CDR3nt: TGTGCCAGCAGTCCCACCCCAGAGATAGGGCACGGCTACACCTTC
CDR3aa: CASSPTPEIGHGYTF

len: 16
abundance: many
d_gene: .
j_gene: TRBJ2-2
v_gene: TRBV3-1
CDR3nt: TGTGCCAGCAGCCGAAGGACAGCAACGAACACCGGGGAGCTGTTTTTT
CDR3aa: CASSRRTATNTGELFF

len: 16
abundance: many
d_gene: TRBD1
j_gene: TRBJ1-5
v_gene: TRBV5-5
CDR3nt: TGTGCCAGCAGCTTTTTGTTACAGGGGGCTGGGCAGCCCCAGCATTTT
CDR3aa: CASSFLLQGAGQPQHF

len: 16
abundance: few
d_gene: .
j_gene: TRBJ2-3
v_gene: TRBV20-1
CDR3nt: TGCAGTGCTTCCGAAAGGGGGATTTTTGTGACAGATACGCAGTATTTT
CDR3aa: CSASERGIFVTDTQYF

len: 13
abundance: many
d_gene: .
j_gene: TRBJ2-7
v_gene: TRBV28
CDR3nt: TGTGCCCTAGGGGGGGGCCGTACCTACGAGCAGTACTTC
CDR3aa: CALGGGRTYEQYF

len: 14
abundance: .
d_gene: .
j_gene: TRBJ2-3
v_gene: TRBV6-1
CDR3nt: TGTGCCAGCAGTGAAGATACGTGGATGGGTACGCAGTATTTT
CDR3aa: CASSEDTWMGTQYF

len: 15
abundance: .
d_gene: TRBD2
j_gene: TRBJ2-5
v_gene: TRBV15
CDR3nt: TGTGCCACCAGCAGTCAGGCGGGGGGTGGAAAGACCCAGTACTTC
CDR3aa: CATSSQAGGGKTQYF

len: 15
abundance: .
d_gene: TRBD2
j_gene: TRBJ2-3
v_gene: TRBV2
CDR3nt: TGTGCCAGCAGTGGTCCAGCGGGGGGTGCAGATACGCAGTATTTT
CDR3aa: CASSGPAGGADTQYF

len: 16
abundance: few
d_gene: .
j_gene: TRBJ2-1
v_gene: TRBV27
CDR3nt: TGTGCCAGCAGTTATCAGTTTATCCCCATCCGGGATGAGCAGTTCTTC
CDR3aa: CASSYQFIPIRDEQFF

len: 13
abundance: few
d_gene: .
j_gene: TRBJ1-5
v_gene: TRBV10-2
CDR3nt: TGCGCCAGCAGAGTTAACAGCAATCAGCCCCAGCATTTT
CDR3aa: CASRVNSNQPQHF

len: 13
abundance: few
d_gene: .
j_gene: TRBJ2-7
v_gene: TRBV4-2
CDR3nt: TGTGCCAGCAGCCAAGGCACGACCTACGAGCAGTACTTC
CDR3aa: CASSQGTTYEQYF